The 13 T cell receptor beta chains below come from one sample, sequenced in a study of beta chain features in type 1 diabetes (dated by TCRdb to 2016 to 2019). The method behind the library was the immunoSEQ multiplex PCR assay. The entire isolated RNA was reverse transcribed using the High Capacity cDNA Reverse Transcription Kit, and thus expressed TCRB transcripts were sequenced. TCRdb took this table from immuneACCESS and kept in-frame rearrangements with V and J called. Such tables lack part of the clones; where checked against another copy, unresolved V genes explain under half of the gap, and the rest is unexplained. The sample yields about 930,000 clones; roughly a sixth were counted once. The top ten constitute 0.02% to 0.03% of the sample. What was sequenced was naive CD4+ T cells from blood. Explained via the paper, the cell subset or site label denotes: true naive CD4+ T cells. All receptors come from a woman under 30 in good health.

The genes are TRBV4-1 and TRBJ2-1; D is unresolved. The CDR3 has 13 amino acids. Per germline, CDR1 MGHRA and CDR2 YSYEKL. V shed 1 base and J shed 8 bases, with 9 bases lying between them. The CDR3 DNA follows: TGCGCCAGCAGCCAAGGACATCCGGATGAGCAGTTCTTC. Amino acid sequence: CASSQGHPDEQFF.

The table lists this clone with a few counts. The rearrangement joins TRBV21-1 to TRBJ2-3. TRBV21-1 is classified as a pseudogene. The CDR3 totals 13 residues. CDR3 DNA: TGTGCCAGCAGCAGGTTATCGGAAGATACGCAGTATTTT. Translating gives CASSRLSEDTQYF.

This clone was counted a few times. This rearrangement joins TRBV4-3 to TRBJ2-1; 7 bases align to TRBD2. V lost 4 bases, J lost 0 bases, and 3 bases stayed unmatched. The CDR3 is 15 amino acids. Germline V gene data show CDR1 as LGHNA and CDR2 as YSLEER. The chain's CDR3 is CASSLTSNSYNEQFF. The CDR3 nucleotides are TGCGCCAGCAGCCTGACTAGCAACTCCTACAATGAGCAGTTCTTC.

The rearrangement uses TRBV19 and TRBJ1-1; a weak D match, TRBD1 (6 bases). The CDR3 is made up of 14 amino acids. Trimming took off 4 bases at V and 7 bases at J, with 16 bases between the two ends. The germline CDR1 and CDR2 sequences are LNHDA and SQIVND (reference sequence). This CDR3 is CASSTRQDRLEAFF. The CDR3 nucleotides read TGTGCCAGTAGTACCCGACAGGACCGGCTTGAAGCTTTCTTT.

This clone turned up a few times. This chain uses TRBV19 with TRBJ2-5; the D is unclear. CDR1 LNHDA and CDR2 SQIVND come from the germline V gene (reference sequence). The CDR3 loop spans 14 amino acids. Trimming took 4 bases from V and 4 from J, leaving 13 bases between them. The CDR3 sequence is CASSTEWGTETQYF. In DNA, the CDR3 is TGTGCCAGTAGTACCGAGTGGGGAACAGAGACCCAGTACTTC.

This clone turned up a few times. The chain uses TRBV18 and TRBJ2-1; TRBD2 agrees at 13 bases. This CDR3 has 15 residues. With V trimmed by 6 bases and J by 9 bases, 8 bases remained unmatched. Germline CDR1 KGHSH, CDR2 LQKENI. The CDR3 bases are TGTGCCAGCTCCTTGGGACTAGCGGGATCCGGTGAGCAGTTCTTC. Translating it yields CASSLGLAGSGEQFF.

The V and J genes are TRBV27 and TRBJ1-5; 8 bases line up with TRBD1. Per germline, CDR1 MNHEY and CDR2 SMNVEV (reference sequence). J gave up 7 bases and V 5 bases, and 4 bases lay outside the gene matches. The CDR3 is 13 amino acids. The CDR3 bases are TGTGCCAGCAGTCTCACAGGGGGACAGCCCCAGCATTTT. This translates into CASSLTGGQPQHF.

In DNA, the CDR3 is TGTGCCAGCACGGGTAGCGGGAGGTACGAGCAGTACTTC. Its protein is CASTGSGRYEQYF. The gene calls are TRBV6-6 and TRBJ2-7; 10 positions agree with TRBD2. The V and J ends lost 7 bases and 4 bases, in that order; junction bases with no gene match: 4. Germline V gene data show CDR1 as MNHNY and CDR2 as SVGAGI (reference sequence). The CDR3 consists of 13 residues.

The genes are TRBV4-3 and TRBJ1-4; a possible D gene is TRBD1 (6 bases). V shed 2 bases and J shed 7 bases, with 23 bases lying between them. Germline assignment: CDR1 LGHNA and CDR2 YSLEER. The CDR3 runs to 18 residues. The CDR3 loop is CASSQSPGARLLGEKLFF. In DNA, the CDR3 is TGCGCCAGCAGCCAATCTCCAGGGGCGCGACTTTTAGGTGAAAAACTGTTTTTT.

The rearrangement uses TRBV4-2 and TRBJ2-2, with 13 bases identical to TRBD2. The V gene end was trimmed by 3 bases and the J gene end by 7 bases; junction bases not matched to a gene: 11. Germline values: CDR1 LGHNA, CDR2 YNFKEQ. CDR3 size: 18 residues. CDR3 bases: TGTGCCAGCAGCCACCTTCCCGGGACTAGCGGGAAGTTCGGGGAGCTGTTTTTT. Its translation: CASSHLPGTSGKFGELFF.

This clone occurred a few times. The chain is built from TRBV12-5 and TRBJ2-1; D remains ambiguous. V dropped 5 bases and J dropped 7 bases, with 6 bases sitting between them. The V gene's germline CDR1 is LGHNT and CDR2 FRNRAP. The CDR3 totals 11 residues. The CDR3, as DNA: TGTGCTAGTGGTCAAGGGAATGAGCAGTTCTTC. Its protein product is CASGQGNEQFF.

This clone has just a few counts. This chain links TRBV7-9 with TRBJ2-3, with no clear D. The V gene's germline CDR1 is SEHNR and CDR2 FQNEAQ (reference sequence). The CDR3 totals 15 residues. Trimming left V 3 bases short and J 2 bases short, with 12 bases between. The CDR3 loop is CASSFMAPDTDTQYF. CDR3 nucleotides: TGTGCCAGCAGCTTTATGGCCCCGGACACAGATACGCAGTATTTT.

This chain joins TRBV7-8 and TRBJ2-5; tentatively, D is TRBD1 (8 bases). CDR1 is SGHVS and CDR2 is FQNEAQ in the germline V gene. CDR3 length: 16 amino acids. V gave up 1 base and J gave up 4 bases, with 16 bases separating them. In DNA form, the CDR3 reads TGTGCCAGCAGCTTAGGACAGGGGAGGGGCGGAGAGACCCAGTACTTC. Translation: CASSLGQGRGGETQYF.